This T cell receptor (beta chain) was recorded in a study of shared clonotypes between healthy human individuals. General study findings and limits: Non-shared clonotypes showed lower generation probabilities than clonotypes common to all four donors.

On this clone itself: Its cognate antigen is unknown.

The assay used deep level. 150 to 250 ng DNA, 25,000 to 30,000 T cell genomes, went into each sorted-subset replicate PCR. Only in-frame clones appear in the TCRdb table, and some are missing; sequencing was by immunoSEQ multiplex PCR. This table holds about 1.1 million clones, approximately 75% found once. The receptor comes from a man younger than 35 in good health. Some clones in this sample may be carry-over from other donors' samples. The sequenced sample was memory CD4+ T cells from PBMCs. Subset of the sample: CD45RA-negative fraction.

The CDR3 DNA is TGCGCCAGCACCGCCCGGGGCCAATACCAAGAGACCCAGTACTTC. It is translated as CASTARGQYQETQYF. V and J are TRBV5-1 and TRBJ2-5; D could derive from TRBD1 or TRBD2 (5 bases each). CDR1 and CDR2 from the germline V gene are SGHRS and YFSETQ. There are 15 residues in the CDR3. V dropped 6 bases and J dropped 0 bases, with 15 bases sitting between them.